This T cell receptor (beta chain) comes out of a study of shared clonotypes between healthy human individuals. This clone was detected once. There are 16 residues in the CDR3. V trimming: 0 bases; J trimming: 1 base; junction bases outside the gene matches: 3. From germline, CDR1 is SGHRS and CDR2 YFSETQ. The assay ran at deep level. Using immunoSEQ multiplex PCR, the repertoire was profiled, and TCRdb retains in-frame clones only, with some absent. In the table there are about 490,000 clones, 76% of which are singletons. The clonotype originates from a woman aged 40 to 55 in good health. Some clones in this sample may be carry-over from other donors' samples. The chain combines TRBV5-1 with TRBJ2-2, with TRBD2 identical over 7 bases. The sample taken for sequencing was PBMCs. The CDR3 protein is CASSLEPGGNTGELFF. The CDR3 DNA reads TGCGCCAGCAGCTTGGAACCGGGAGGGAACACCGGGGAGCTGTTTTTT.